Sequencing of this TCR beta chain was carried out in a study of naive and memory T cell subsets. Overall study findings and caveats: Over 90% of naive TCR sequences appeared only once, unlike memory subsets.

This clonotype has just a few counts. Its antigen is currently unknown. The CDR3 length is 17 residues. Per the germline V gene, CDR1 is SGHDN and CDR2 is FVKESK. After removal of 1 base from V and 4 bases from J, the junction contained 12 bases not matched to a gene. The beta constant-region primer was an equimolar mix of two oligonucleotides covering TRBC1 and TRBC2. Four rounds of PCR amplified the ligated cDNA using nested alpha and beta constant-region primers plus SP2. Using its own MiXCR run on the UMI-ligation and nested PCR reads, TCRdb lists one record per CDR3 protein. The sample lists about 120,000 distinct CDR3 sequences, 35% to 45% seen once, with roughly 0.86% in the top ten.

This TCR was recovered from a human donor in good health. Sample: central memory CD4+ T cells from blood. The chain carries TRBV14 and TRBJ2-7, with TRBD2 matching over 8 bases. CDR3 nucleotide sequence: TGTGCCAGCAGCCAAGTTCTCGCAGCGGGAGAGCGTTACGAGCAGTACTTC. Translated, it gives CASSQVLAAGERYEQYF.